Shown below are 20 T cell receptor beta chains from a single sample sequenced in a study of sequential checkpoint blockade in melanoma. Profiled with immunoSEQ multiplex PCR; TCRdb holds only in-frame clones, not every one. Among some 5,000 clones listed, 60% to 75% were seen once. The treatment is: randomized to nivolumab then ipilimumab (arm A) or the reverse (arm B). This material consisted of CD8+ T cells sorted from blood (inferred from file names), taken from a patient given nivolumab and ipilimumab in sequence. The receptors come from a human donor with melanoma.

This clone has just a few counts. The genes are TRBV7-8 and TRBJ2-1; D is perhaps TRBD1 (6 bases). Germline assignment: CDR1 SGHVS and CDR2 FQNEAQ. The CDR3 spans 14 residues. Trimming left V 11 bases short and J 3 bases short, with 17 bases between. CDR3 amino acids: CAGQGGADYNEQFF. In DNA, the CDR3 is TGTGCCGGACAAGGGGGAGCCGACTACAATGAGCAGTTCTTC.

V gene TRBV21-1 combines with J gene TRBJ2-7; no check of the table's D call, TRBD2, against the DNA was made. TRBV21-1 has pseudogene status. The CDR3 runs 16 residues. The CDR3 bases are TGTGCCAGCAGCCAAGTTATCGTGGAGGGAACCTACGAGCAGTACTTC. Its translation: CASSQVIVEGTYEQYF.

The chain joins TRBV7-9 to TRBJ2-1, with TRBD2 matching over 11 bases. V dropped 0 bases and J dropped 6; count of bases not matched to a gene: 7. The CDR3 runs to 17 residues. CDR1 SEHNR and CDR2 FQNEAQ come from the germline V gene (reference sequence). In nucleotides, the CDR3 is TGTGCCAGCAGCTTAGCGACGGGGACTAGCGGCTCCAATGAGCAGTTCTTC. Translation: CASSLATGTSGSNEQFF.

The V call is TRBV28, the J call TRBJ2-7, with 8 bases that match TRBD1. The CDR3 runs 13 residues. Looked up from germline, CDR1 is MDHEN and CDR2 is SYDVKM. The trim removed 2 bases at V and 7 bases at J, leaving 4 bases unmatched. DNA for the CDR3: TGTGCCAGCAGTTTACAGGGGGCTTGGGAGCAGTACTTC. Its protein is CASSLQGAWEQYF.

The chain has TRBV19 and TRBJ2-3; possible D gene TRBD2, 6 bases. Looked up from germline, CDR1 is LNHDA and CDR2 is SQIVND (reference sequence). V lost 5 bases, J lost 5 bases, and 14 bases lay in between. CDR3 length: 14 residues. CDR3 amino acids: CASSSGGVGDTQYF. The DNA of the CDR3 is TGTGCCAGTAGTTCAGGAGGGGTCGGAGATACGCAGTATTTT.

The rearrangement joins TRBV6-5 to TRBJ1-5; D is undetermined. CDR3 length: 14 residues. Trimming stripped 0 bases from V and 4 bases from J, with 7 bases between. CDR1 is MNHEY and CDR2 is SVGAGI in the germline V gene. CDR3 amino acids: CASSYSGSNQPQHF. The CDR3 DNA is TGTGCCAGCAGTTACTCGGGCAGTAATCAGCCCCAGCATTTT.

V usage is TRBV7-9 and J usage is TRBJ2-7, with 15 nucleotides matching TRBD2. The germline V gene has CDR1 SEHNR and CDR2 FQNEAQ (reference sequence). The junction had 5 bases not matched to a gene; V was cut back by 5 bases and J by 0 bases. The CDR3 has 17 amino acids. The CDR3 reads CASSRGTSGGSSYEQYF. The CDR3 nucleotides read TGTGCCAGCAGCCGCGGGACTAGCGGGGGGAGCTCCTACGAGCAGTACTTC. The full variable domain, rest sourced from reference TRBV7-9 and TRBJ2-7, is DTGVSQNPRHKITKRGQNVTFRCDPISEHNRLYWYRQTLGQGPEFLTYFQNEAQLEKSRLLSDRFSAERPKGSFSTLEIQRTEQGDSAMYLCASSRGTSGGSSYEQYFGPGTRLTVT.

The V and J genes are TRBV5-5 and TRBJ1-1; D is ambiguous. The V end was cut by 4 bases, the J end by 5 bases, with 6 bases between. The CDR3 contains 11 residues. Germline V gives CDR1 SGHKS, CDR2 YYEKEE (reference sequence). The DNA of the CDR3 is TGTGCCAGCAGCCCCGGTACTGAAGCTTTCTTT. Translation: CASSPGTEAFF.

The chain links TRBV7-3 to TRBJ1-1, with a possible D match to TRBD1 (5 bases). The V gene lost 5 bases and the J gene lost 3 bases, with 13 bases spanning the gap. The CDR3 loop spans 14 amino acids. Germline-derived CDR1 and CDR2 are SGHTA and FQGTGA. This CDR3 is CASSPSGGYTEAFF. As DNA, the CDR3 is TGTGCCAGCAGCCCGTCCGGGGGGTACACTGAAGCTTTCTTT.

The rearrangement links TRBV7-9 to TRBJ2-2; no reliable D call. V dropped 5 bases and J dropped 2 bases, with 18 bases sitting between them. The CDR3 length is 17 residues. The germline gives CDR1 SEHNR, CDR2 FQNEAQ (reference sequence). CDR3: CASSPVVLHSNTGELFF. CDR3 nucleotides: TGTGCCAGCAGCCCCGTAGTTCTTCACTCTAACACCGGGGAGCTGTTTTTT.

Only one count was recorded for this clone. The chain couples TRBV2 to TRBJ2-1; TRBD2 matches at 8 bases. The CDR3 has 15 residues. J lost 9 bases, V lost 5 bases, and 12 bases had no gene match. CDR1 SNHLY and CDR2 FYNNEI come from the germline V gene. CDR3 in DNA: TGTGCCAGCAGTCACCGAGCGGGGGTTTGGGGTGAGCAGTTCTTC. Protein product: CASSHRAGVWGEQFF.

This clone was seen a handful of times. V is TRBV9 and J is TRBJ2-7; perhaps TRBD1 as D (6 bases). V was shortened by 4 bases and J by 2 bases, with 13 bases between the two germline ends. The germline V gene has CDR1 SGDLS and CDR2 YYNGEE. The CDR3 has 14 amino acids. The CDR3: CASSPGQRAYEQYF. The CDR3 DNA reads TGTGCCAGCAGCCCCGGACAGAGAGCCTACGAGCAGTACTTC.

The sample holds a few counts of this clone. This chain connects TRBV19 to TRBJ2-7, with 8 bases fitting TRBD1. This CDR3 comprises 14 residues. Germline trimming cut 5 bases from V and 1 base from J; bases unmatched to any gene: 4. Germline CDR1 is LNHDA and CDR2 is SQIVND (reference sequence). The CDR3 sequence: CASSPYRGSYEQYF. CDR3 nucleotide sequence: TGTGCCAGTAGTCCATACAGGGGGTCCTACGAGCAGTACTTC.

This clone was found a few times. The chain recombines TRBV29-1 with TRBJ2-7; TRBD2 agrees at 7 bases. CDR1 and CDR2 from the germline V gene are SQVTM and ANQGSEA. There are 14 residues in the CDR3. V lost 4 bases to trimming and J lost 2 bases; unmatched junction nucleotides: 8. The CDR3 loop reads CSVAGAAGTYEQYF. Written as DNA, the CDR3 is TGCAGCGTTGCTGGGGCAGCGGGGACCTACGAGCAGTACTTC.

This chain joins TRBV11-2 and TRBJ2-1, with a weak D call TRBD1 (5 bases). This CDR3 region has 15 residues. V lost 5 bases and J 5 bases, leaving 16 bases between the germline ends. CDR1 and CDR2 (germline): SGHAT, FQNNGV. Here the CDR3 reads CASSPPHRLNNEQFF. In DNA form, the CDR3 reads TGTGCCAGCAGCCCCCCCCACAGGCTAAACAATGAGCAGTTCTTC.

In this sample, this clone turned up once. This rearrangement joins TRBV13 to TRBJ2-2, with D perhaps matching TRBD2 (5 bases). V was pared by 2 bases and J by 5 bases, with 9 bases between. The CDR3 extends over 14 amino acids. Germline-derived CDR1 and CDR2 are PRHDT and FYEKMQ (reference sequence). This CDR3 reads CASSLTEDTGELFF. The CDR3 DNA is TGTGCCAGCAGCTTAACGGAGGATACCGGGGAGCTGTTTTTT.

This clone was picked up one time. The CDR3 is CASSRGWGAYEQYF. CDR3 bases: TGTGCCAGCAGCCGAGGCTGGGGGGCCTACGAGCAGTACTTC. The chain employs TRBV5-4 and TRBJ2-7; weak D call: TRBD2 (6 bases). Trimming left V 4 bases short and J 2 bases short, with 13 bases between. This CDR3 is 14 amino acids long. Per germline, CDR1 SGHNT and CDR2 YYREEE (reference sequence).

CDR3 residues: CAISDYGTGGDEQFF. CDR3 in DNA: TGTGCCATCAGTGACTACGGGACAGGGGGCGATGAGCAGTTCTTC. The chain has TRBV10-3 and TRBJ2-1, with 12 bases identical to TRBD1. The junction had 5 bases not matched to a gene; V was cut back by 3 bases and J by 8 bases. Per germline, CDR1 ENHRY and CDR2 SYGVKD. The CDR3 has 15 amino acids.

The chain employs TRBV7-9 and TRBJ2-3, with 10 bases identical to TRBD2. Germline V gene sequence: CDR1 SEHNR, CDR2 FQNEAQ (reference sequence). This CDR3 region has 16 residues. V dropped 3 bases and J dropped 3; count of bases not matched to a gene: 6. CDR3 nucleotide sequence: TGTGCCAGCAGCTTGCGGACTAGCGGTTCGACAGATACGCAGTATTTT. It is translated as CASSLRTSGSTDTQYF. The variable domain in full, with the rest retrieved from reference TRBV7-9 and TRBJ2-3, is DTGVSQNPRHKITKRGQNVTFRCDPISEHNRLYWYRQTLGQGPEFLTYFQNEAQLEKSRLLSDRFSAERPKGSFSTLEIQRTEQGDSAMYLCASSLRTSGSTDTQYFGPGTRLTVL.

For this clone: An end of the junction differs from the germline gene, which may be a read error. The gene calls are TRBV28 and TRBJ2-3; the D gene is possibly TRBD2 (6 bases). From germline, CDR1 is MDHEN and CDR2 SYDVKM. The CDR3 is made up of 17 amino acids. The CDR3 here is CASSLLIQDSGADTQYF. The CDR3 region has the DNA TGTGCCAGCAGCTTATTAATCCAGGATAGCGGCGCAGATACGCAGTATTTT.